Below, 4 T cell receptor beta chains from the same sample are listed, as sequenced in a study of cytomegalovirus exposure and HLA in healthy donors (dated 2017 in TCRdb). The library was obtained by the immunoSEQ multiplex PCR assay. A mixture of 60 forward primers for TCR Vbeta segments and 13 reverse primers for TCR Jbeta segments was used in the multiplex PCR. The source is immuneACCESS, and TCRdb retained only in-frame sequences with V and J called. Part of the clones is not carried over; for the studies checked, unresolved V genes explain less than half of this, and the remainder is unexplained. This sample lists about 190,000 clones; about four fifths were detected once. The ten largest clonotypes hold 1.5% to 2% of the sample. The sample comprised PBMCs. The receptors come from a woman in her fifties or sixties in good health and CMV-seronegative.

This chain connects TRBV13 to TRBJ2-7; 10 nucleotides line up with TRBD1. V trimming: 5 bases; J trimming: 7 bases; junction bases outside the gene matches: 20. The CDR3 runs 18 residues. Per germline, CDR1 PRHDT and CDR2 FYEKMQ (reference sequence). Here the CDR3 reads CASSLLRLGGDRGGEQYF. CDR3 bases: TGTGCCAGCAGCCTGCTCCGGCTGGGGGGGGACAGGGGAGGAGAGCAGTACTTC. The full variable domain, completed using reference TRBV13 and TRBJ2-7, is AAGVIQSPRHLIKEKRETATLKCYPIPRHDTVYWYQQGPGQDPQFLISFYEKMQSDKGSIPDRFSAQQFSDYHSELNMSSLELGDSALYFCASSLLRLGGDRGGEQYFGPGTRLTVT.

The V call is TRBV19, the J call TRBJ2-7; 10 bases line up with TRBD1. Germline assignment: CDR1 LNHDA and CDR2 SQIVND (reference sequence). There are 14 residues in the CDR3. After removal of 8 bases from V and 1 base from J, the junction contained 5 bases not matched to a gene. The CDR3 sequence is CASRDRGSSYEQYF. Written as DNA, the CDR3 is TGTGCCAGTCGGGACAGGGGAAGTTCCTACGAGCAGTACTTC.

This clone was counted between two and nine times. The V call is TRBV5-1, the J call TRBJ2-5; 11 nucleotides align to TRBD1. This CDR3 contains 15 residues. Germline CDR1 reads SGHRS; CDR2 reads YFSETQ. V shed 4 bases, J shed 11 bases, and the junction held 13 bases outside the gene matches. CDR3 region: CASSPTGQGAHEQYF. In DNA form, the CDR3 reads TGCGCCAGCAGCCCCACCGGACAGGGGGCGCATGAGCAGTACTTC.

This chain connects TRBV7-3 to TRBJ2-2; no clear D. This CDR3 has 14 amino acids. Trimming cost V 5 bases and J 7 bases, with 14 bases left between them. From germline, CDR1 is SGHTA and CDR2 FQGTGA. The CDR3 region is CASSPPSVGGELFF. The CDR3 DNA reads as TGTGCCAGCAGCCCCCCGAGTGTTGGCGGGGAGCTGTTTTTT.